Described below is a single TCR beta chain sequence and its context. The data originate from a study of shared clonotypes between healthy human individuals. Naive CD8 cells lacked CD45RO and underwent positive selection for CCR7, leaving out terminally differentiated effector memory CD45RA+ cells. Germline CDR1 MNHEY, CDR2 SMNVEV (reference sequence). The CDR3 length is 13 residues. The V gene lost 3 bases and the J gene lost 9 bases, with 11 bases spanning the gap. TCRdb's table, derived via immunoSEQ multiplex PCR, lists solely in-frame clones and lacks some. The data show 550,000 to 750,000 clones, nearly 97% seen once.

This chain joins TRBV27 and TRBJ1-4; D might be TRBD1 (5 bases). This TCR was sampled from a woman under 40 in good health. Sequenced material: naive CD8+ T cells sorted from blood. The CDR3: CASSLGREQKLFF. As DNA, the CDR3 is TGTGCCAGCAGTTTGGGGCGGGAGCAAAAACTGTTTTTT.